This T cell receptor beta chain came from a study of shared clonotypes between healthy human individuals. Repertoires were generated with immunoSEQ multiplex PCR, while TCRdb's copy carries only in-frame clones and drops some. The top ten clones hold roughly 0.42% of a sample with 1.5 million to 1.9 million clones, approximately 98% of them seen once. To note about this clone: No antigen is known for it.

Study results and caveats: The diversity represented, both genetic and in exposure history, was limited by few donors. It was only blood that was sampled, and tissue repertoires likely differ. Generation probabilities were higher for clonotypes shared across all four sorted-subset donors than for unshared ones.

Trimming pared 5 bases from V and 5 bases from J, leaving 14 bases between. CDR3 length: 14 amino acids. Looked up from germline, CDR1 is KGHSH and CDR2 is LQKENI. This receptor was identified in a man between 25 and 39 years old in good health. The chain recombines TRBV18 with TRBJ2-3; the D call may be TRBD1 or TRBD2 (6 bases each). The sequencing sample was made of naive CD4+ T cells sorted from blood. Subset reported: CD45RA+ positively selected. The CDR3, as DNA: TGTGCCAGCTCATTCCAGGGGCGGGGAGATACGCAGTATTTT. Translated: CASSFQGRGDTQYF.